A selection of T cell receptor beta chains follows, all from one sample in a study of metastatic and nonmetastatic thyroid tumors. TCRdb reanalyzed the PCR reads via MiXCR. The table lists about 43,000 clones, less than 3.5% of them singletons. The specimen sequenced was blood. These receptors all come from a female donor with papillary thyroid cancer or a benign thyroid nodule (not recorded which). Some clones in this sample may be carry-over from other donors' samples. CDR3s include the opening cysteine and the closing phenylalanine or tryptophan. The D gene is left open where the match is weak. Not all rows give a size; the values are once, few, many and, for expanded clones, a class.

D gene	clone size	V gene	J gene	CDR3 protein	CDR3 DNA
TRBD2	many	TRBV6-1	TRBJ2-1	CASSEGTSGSSYNEQFF	TGTGCCAGCAGTGAAGGGACTAGCGGGAGCTCCTACAATGAGCAGTTCTTC
TRBD1	many	TRBV7-8	TRBJ2-1	CASSWGQGQFF	TGTGCCAGCAGCTGGGGACAGGGGCAGTTCTTC
.	many	TRBV18	TRBJ2-1	CASSPRPGPNEQFF	TGTGCCAGCTCACCACGGCCGGGACCCAATGAGCAGTTCTTC
.	few	TRBV7-2	TRBJ1-5	CASSLGVNQPQHF	TGTGCCAGCAGCCTAGGGGTTAATCAGCCCCAGCATTTT
TRBD2	.	TRBV5-1	TRBJ2-1	CASSLLLGGQGEQFF	TGCGCCAGCAGCTTGTTGTTGGGAGGGCAGGGTGAGCAGTTCTTC
TRBD1	few	TRBV7-9	TRBJ1-1	CASRSDRAAFF	TGTGCCAGCAGATCTGACAGGGCCGCTTTCTTT
TRBD2	.	TRBV6-4	TRBJ2-1	CASSLASGSVNEQFF	TGTGCCAGCTCCTTAGCTAGCGGGAGTGTAAATGAGCAGTTCTTC
.	many	TRBV19	TRBJ1-1	CASSPVPGTTEAFF	TGTGCCAGTAGCCCGGTGCCCGGAACGACTGAAGCTTTCTTT
TRBD1	many	TRBV6-4	TRBJ1-4	CASSDVTGGKLFF	TGTGCCAGCAGTGACGTGACAGGGGGAAAACTGTTTTTT
.	.	TRBV6-2/TRBV6-3	TRBJ2-2	CASSAEGVTGELFF	TGTGCCAGCAGTGCCGAGGGCGTCACCGGGGAGCTATTTTTT
.	many	TRBV5-1	TRBJ2-7	CATRELGDYEQYF	TGCGCCACCCGAGAACTAGGGGACTACGAGCAGTACTTC
TRBD2	many	TRBV2	TRBJ2-2	CASSEVAGDNTGELFF	TGTGCCAGCAGTGAGGTAGCGGGAGATAACACCGGGGAGCTGTTTTTT
TRBD2	.	TRBV7-8	TRBJ2-3	CASRHLAGGTDTQYF	TGTGCCAGCAGACATCTAGCGGGAGGGACAGATACGCAGTATTTT
.	.	TRBV6-1	TRBJ1-2	CASSHRYSPHYGYTF	TGTGCCAGCAGTCACCGGTACAGTCCTCACTATGGCTACACCTTC
TRBD2	many	TRBV7-2	TRBJ2-2	CASSLVSGSRTGELFF	TGTGCCAGCAGCTTAGTAAGCGGGAGCCGTACCGGGGAGCTGTTTTTT
.	.	TRBV6-1	TRBJ2-7	CASSEVSGVSYEQYF	TGTGCCAGCAGTGAAGTAAGTGGTGTAAGCTACGAGCAGTACTTC